This T cell receptor beta chain comes out of a study of blood T cell repertoires in COVID-19. Study summary: Donors in the United States, Italy and Spain gave samples during acute or convalescent COVID-19.

Only in-frame clones appear in the TCRdb table, and some are missing; sequencing was by immunoSEQ multiplex PCR. The data contain approximately 260,000 clones, roughly 90% of them singletons. Individuals drawn from under 30 US areas were about 18 to 100 years old. Categorization into cohorts depended on clinical history that participants reported. Symptom resolution, clearance, or two negative PCRs marked the recovered donors of Cohort 3. Trimming cost V 6 bases and J 5 bases; bases outside gene matches: 7. Germline V CDR1 and CDR2: MGHRA, YSYEKL. CDR3 size: 15 residues. This TCR came from a woman aged 55-75 years who had recovered from COVID-19. The sequenced material came from PBMCs or T cells enriched from blood (not recorded which). This rearrangement joins TRBV4-1 to TRBJ2-2; 9 nucleotides agree with TRBD2. CDR3 DNA sequence: TGCGCCAGCAGTGAGCCGGGACTAGCTACCGGGGAGCTGTTTTTT. It codes for CASSEPGLATGELFF.